This T cell receptor (beta chain) originates from a study of human T cells and chemical hapten exposure. Study as a whole: DPC at 0.01% went onto the upper back in patch tests, read at 6 days. Affected patients, primarily female, had alopecia areata, totalis or universalis. Study observations and caveats: With alopecia, donors may have immune responses unlike healthy people's. Expanded TCRs produced significantly more large CDR3 similarity clusters than controls did.

TCRdb re-analysed the RACE reads in MiXCR, keeping a single row per CDR3 protein. The top ten clones hold around 8.6% of a sample with around 380,000 distinct CDR3 sequences, roughly 6% of them seen once. The table lists this clonotype with a few counts. Its matching antigen is unknown. The CDR3 is 13 amino acids. The V end was cut by 3 bases, the J end by 0 bases, with 8 bases between. Germline V gene sequence: CDR1 SQVTM, CDR2 ANQGSEA. Noted time point: pre-sensitization, week 0. The treatment here: therapeutic diphenylcyclopropenone sensitization with weekly scalp DPC. The material sequenced was whole blood, taken in connection with sensitization to the hapten diphenylcyclopropenone (DPC). The chain has TRBV29-1 and TRBJ1-1; D unclear. The clonotype originates from a woman younger than 30 with alopecia areata. Some clones in this sample may be carry-over from other donors' samples. The CDR3: CSVEAHMNTEAFF. In DNA form, the CDR3 reads TGCAGCGTTGAGGCACACATGAACACTGAAGCTTTCTTT.